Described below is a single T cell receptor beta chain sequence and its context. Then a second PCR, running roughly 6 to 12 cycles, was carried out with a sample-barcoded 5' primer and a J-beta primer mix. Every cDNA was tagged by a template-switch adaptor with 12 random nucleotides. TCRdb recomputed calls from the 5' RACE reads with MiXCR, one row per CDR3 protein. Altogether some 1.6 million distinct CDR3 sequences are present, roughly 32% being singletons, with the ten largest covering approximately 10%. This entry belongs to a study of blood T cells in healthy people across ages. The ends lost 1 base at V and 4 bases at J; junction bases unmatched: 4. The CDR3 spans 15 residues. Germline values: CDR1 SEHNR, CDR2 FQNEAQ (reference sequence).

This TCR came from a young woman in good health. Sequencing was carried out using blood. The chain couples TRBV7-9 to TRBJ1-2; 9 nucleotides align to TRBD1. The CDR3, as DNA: TGTGCCAGCAGCTTAGGTGGGACAGGGCCCTATGGCTACACCTTC. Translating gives CASSLGGTGPYGYTF.